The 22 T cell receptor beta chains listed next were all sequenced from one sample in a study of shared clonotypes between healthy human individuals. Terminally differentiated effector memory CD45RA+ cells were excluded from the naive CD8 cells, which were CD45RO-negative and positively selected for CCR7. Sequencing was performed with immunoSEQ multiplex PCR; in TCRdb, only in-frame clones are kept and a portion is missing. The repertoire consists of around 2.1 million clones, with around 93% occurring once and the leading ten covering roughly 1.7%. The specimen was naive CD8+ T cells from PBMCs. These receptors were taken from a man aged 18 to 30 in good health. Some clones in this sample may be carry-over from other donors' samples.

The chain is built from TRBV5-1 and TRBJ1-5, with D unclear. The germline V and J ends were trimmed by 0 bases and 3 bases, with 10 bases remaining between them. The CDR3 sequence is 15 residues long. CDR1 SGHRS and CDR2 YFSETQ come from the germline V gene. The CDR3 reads CASSLDGDLNQPQHF. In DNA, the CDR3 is TGCGCCAGCAGCTTGGACGGGGATCTCAATCAGCCCCAGCATTTT.

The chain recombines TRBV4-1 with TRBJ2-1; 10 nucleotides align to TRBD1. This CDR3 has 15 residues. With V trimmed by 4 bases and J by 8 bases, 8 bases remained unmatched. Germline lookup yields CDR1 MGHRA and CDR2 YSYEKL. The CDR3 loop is CASSLGDRGLDEQFF. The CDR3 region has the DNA TGCGCCAGCAGCCTCGGGGACAGGGGTCTCGATGAGCAGTTCTTC.

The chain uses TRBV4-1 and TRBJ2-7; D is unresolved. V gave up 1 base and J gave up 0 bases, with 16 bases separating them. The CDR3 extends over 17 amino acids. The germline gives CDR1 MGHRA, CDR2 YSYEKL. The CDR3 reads CASSQGRSTPYSYEQYF. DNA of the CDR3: TGCGCCAGCAGCCAAGGGCGATCTACACCCTACTCCTACGAGCAGTACTTC.

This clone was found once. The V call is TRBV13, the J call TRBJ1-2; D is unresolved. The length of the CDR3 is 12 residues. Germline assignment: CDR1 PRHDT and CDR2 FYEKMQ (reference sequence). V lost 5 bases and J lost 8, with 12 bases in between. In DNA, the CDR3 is TGTGCCAGCAGCGATCGGTGGCGGGGCTACACCTTC. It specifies CASSDRWRGYTF.

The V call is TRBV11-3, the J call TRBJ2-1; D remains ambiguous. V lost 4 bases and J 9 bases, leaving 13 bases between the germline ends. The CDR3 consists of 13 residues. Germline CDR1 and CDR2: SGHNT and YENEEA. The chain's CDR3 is CASSYSVGSEQFF. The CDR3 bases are TGTGCCAGCAGCTATAGTGTGGGTAGTGAGCAGTTCTTC.

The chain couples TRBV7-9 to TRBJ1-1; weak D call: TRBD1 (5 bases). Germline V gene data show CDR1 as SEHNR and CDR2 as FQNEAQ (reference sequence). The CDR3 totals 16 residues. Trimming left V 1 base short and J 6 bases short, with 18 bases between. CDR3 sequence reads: CASSLDKTGVGAEAFF. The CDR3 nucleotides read TGTGCCAGCAGCTTAGATAAAACAGGCGTTGGGGCTGAAGCTTTCTTT. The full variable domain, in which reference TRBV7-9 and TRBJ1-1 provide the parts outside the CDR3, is DTGVSQNPRHKITKRGQNVTFRCDPISEHNRLYWYRQTLGQGPEFLTYFQNEAQLEKSRLLSDRFSAERPKGSFSTLEIQRTEQGDSAMYLCASSLDKTGVGAEAFFGQGTRLTVV.

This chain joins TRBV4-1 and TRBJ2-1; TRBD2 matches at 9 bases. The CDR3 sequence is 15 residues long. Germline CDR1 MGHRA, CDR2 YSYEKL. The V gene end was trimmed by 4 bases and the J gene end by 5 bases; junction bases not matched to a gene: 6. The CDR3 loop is CASSPFSGSNNEQFF. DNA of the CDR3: TGCGCCAGCAGCCCCTTTAGCGGGAGCAACAATGAGCAGTTCTTC.

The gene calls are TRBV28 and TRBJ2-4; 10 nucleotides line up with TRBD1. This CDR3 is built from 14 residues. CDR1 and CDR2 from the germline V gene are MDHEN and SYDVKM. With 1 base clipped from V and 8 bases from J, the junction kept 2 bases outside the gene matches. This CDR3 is CASSLLDRGDIQYF. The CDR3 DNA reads TGTGCCAGCAGTTTATTGGACAGGGGGGACATTCAGTACTTC.

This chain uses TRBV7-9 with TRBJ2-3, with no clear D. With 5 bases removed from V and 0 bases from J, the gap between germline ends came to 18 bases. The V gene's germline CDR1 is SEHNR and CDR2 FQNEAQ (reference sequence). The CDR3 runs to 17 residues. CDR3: CASSLIEERDSTDTQYF. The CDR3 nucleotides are TGTGCCAGCAGCCTTATCGAGGAGCGTGATAGCACAGATACGCAGTATTTT.

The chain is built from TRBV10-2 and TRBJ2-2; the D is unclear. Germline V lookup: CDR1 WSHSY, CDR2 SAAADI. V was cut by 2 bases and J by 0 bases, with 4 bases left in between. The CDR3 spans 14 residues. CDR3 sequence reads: CASSERTNTGELFF. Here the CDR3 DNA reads TGCGCCAGCAGTGAGAGGACGAACACCGGGGAGCTGTTTTTT.

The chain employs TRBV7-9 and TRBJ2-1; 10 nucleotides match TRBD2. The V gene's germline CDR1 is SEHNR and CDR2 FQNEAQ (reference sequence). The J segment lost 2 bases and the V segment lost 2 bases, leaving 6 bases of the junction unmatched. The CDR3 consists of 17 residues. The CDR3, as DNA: TGTGCCAGCAGCTTATCCCCTAGCGGGAGAGCCTACAATGAGCAGTTCTTC. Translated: CASSLSPSGRAYNEQFF.

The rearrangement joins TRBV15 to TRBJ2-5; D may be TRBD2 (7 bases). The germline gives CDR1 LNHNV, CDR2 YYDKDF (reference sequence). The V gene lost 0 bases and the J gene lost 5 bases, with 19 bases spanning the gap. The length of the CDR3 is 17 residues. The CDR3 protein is CATSRDVRRGALETQYF. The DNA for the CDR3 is TGTGCCACCAGCAGAGATGTCCGCCGGGGGGCGCTGGAGACCCAGTACTTC. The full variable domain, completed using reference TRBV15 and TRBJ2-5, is DAMVIQNPRYQVTQFGKPVTLSCSQTLNHNVMYWYQQKSSQAPKLLFHYYDKDFNNEADTPDNFQSRRPNTSFCFLDIRSPGLGDTAMYLCATSRDVRRGALETQYFGPGTRLLVL.

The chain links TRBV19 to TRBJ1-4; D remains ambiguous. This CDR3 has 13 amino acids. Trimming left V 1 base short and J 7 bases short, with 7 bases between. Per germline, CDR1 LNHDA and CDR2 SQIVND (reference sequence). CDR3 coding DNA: TGTGCCAGTAGTATAGTCCCGGCTGAAAAACTGTTTTTT. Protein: CASSIVPAEKLFF.

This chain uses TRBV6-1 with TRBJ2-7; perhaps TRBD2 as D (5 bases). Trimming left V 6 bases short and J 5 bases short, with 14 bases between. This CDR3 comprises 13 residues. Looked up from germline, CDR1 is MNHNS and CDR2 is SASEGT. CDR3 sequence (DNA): TGTGCCAGCAGAAAAGCGGACGAAAACGAGCAGTACTTC. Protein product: CASRKADENEQYF.

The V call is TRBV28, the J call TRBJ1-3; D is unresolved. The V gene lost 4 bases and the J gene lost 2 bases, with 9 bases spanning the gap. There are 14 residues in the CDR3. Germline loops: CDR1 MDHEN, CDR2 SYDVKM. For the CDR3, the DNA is TGTGCCAGCAGTTACCTGGGCCCTGGAAACACCATATATTTT. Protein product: CASSYLGPGNTIYF.

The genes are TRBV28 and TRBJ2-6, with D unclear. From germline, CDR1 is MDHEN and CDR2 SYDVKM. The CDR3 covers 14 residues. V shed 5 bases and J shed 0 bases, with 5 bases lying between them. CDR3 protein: CASSRSSGANVLTF. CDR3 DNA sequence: TGTGCCAGCAGTCGGAGCTCTGGGGCCAACGTCCTGACTTTC.

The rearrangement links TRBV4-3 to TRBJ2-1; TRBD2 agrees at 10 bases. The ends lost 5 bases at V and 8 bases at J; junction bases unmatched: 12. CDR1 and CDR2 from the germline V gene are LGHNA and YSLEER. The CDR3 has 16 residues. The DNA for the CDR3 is TGCGCCAGCAGCACACGGCTAGCGGGAGTTCTCGATGAGCAGTTCTTC. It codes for CASSTRLAGVLDEQFF.

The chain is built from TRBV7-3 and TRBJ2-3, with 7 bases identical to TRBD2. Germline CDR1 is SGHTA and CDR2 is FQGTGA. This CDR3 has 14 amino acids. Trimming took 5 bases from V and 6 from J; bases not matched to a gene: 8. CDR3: CASSGEGRSDTQYF. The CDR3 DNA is TGTGCCAGCAGCGGGGAGGGCCGGTCGGATACGCAGTATTTT.

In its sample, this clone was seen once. This chain's CDR3 is CASRLGLGGSYEQYF. The DNA of the CDR3 is TGTGCCAGCAGATTGGGTCTGGGCGGCTCCTACGAGCAGTACTTC. The rearrangement links TRBV6-5 to TRBJ2-7; no clear D. Germline V gives CDR1 MNHEY, CDR2 SVGAGI. The CDR3 extends over 15 amino acids. Trimming cost V 6 bases and J 0 bases, with 15 bases left between them.

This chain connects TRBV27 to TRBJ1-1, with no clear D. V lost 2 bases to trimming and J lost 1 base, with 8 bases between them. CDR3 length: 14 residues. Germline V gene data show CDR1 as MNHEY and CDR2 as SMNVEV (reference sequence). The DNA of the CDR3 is TGTGCCAGCAGTTTAACGTCGCCGAACACTGAAGCTTTCTTT. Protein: CASSLTSPNTEAFF.

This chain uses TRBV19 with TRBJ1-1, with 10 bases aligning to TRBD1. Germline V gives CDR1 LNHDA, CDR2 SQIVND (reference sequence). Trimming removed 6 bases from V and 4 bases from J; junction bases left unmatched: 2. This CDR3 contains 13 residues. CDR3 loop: CASRRQGATEAFF. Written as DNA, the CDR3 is TGTGCCAGTAGGAGACAGGGGGCCACTGAAGCTTTCTTT.

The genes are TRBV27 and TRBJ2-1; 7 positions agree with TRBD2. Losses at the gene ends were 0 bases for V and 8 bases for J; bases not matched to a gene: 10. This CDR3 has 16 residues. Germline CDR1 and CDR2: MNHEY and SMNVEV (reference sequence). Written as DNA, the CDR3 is TGTGCCAGCAGTTTATCGCCCTCGGGGGGAAGTCATGAGCAGTTCTTC. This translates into CASSLSPSGGSHEQFF.